This TCR beta chain was recovered during a study of CD8+CD57+ T cells in acquired aplastic anemia. Study-wide context: DNA from sorted CD4+ and CD8+ cells averaged roughly 3.4 ug. Regarding the study as a whole: Between the patient and control groups, CD8+ Simpson's diversity did not differ significantly. Common to patients and controls were about 31 CD8+ CDR3 sequences.

Trimming took off 4 bases at V and 5 bases at J, with 14 bases between the two ends. Germline V CDR1 and CDR2: SNHLY, FYNNEI. This CDR3 region has 14 residues. Notes on this clonotype: Its specificity is unknown.

Genomic DNA provided the template from which TCR beta VDJ and CDR3 profiles were obtained. In TCRdb, the reads were re-called with MiXCR into one record per CDR3 protein. The top ten clones hold more than 45% of a sample with approximately 200,000 distinct CDR3 sequences, under 70% of them seen once. The TCR sequence derives from a human donor with severe aplastic anemia or a healthy control (not recorded which). The V gene is TRBV2, the J gene TRBJ2-5; D may correspond to TRBD1 or TRBD2 (6 bases each). The sample was sorted CD4+, CD8+, or CD8+CD57+ T cells (not recorded which) from PBMCs. CDR3 region: CASSVLGGRETQYF. The CDR3 region has the DNA TGTGCCAGCAGTGTTCTGGGGGGCAGGGAGACCCAGTACTTC.